One and the same sample provided the 3 T cell receptor beta chains below, sequenced in a study of blood T cells in healthy people across ages. The authors ran a second PCR of about 7 to 11 cycles using a sample-barcoded 5' primer and a J-beta primer mix. One entry per CDR3 protein, called by TCRdb with MiXCR from the 5' RACE reads. This table has about 640,000 distinct CDR3 sequences, 58% appearing once. The material sequenced was blood. These receptors came from a man between 60 and 75 years old in good health.

V gene TRBV18 combines with J gene TRBJ1-5; D remains ambiguous. With 3 bases removed from V and 3 bases from J, the gap between germline ends came to 3 bases. This CDR3 comprises 12 residues. The germline gives CDR1 KGHSH, CDR2 LQKENI. As DNA, the CDR3 is TGTGCCAGCTCACCTACCAATCAGCCCCAGCATTTT. It is translated as CASSPTNQPQHF. Based on the CDR3 plus reference TRBV18 and TRBJ1-5, the full variable domain is NAGVMQNPRHLVRRRGQEARLRCSPMKGHSHVYWYRQLPEEGLKFMVYLQKENIIDESGMPKERFSAEFPKEGPSILRIQQVVRGDSAAYFCASSPTNQPQHFGDGTRLSIL.

This clonotype was observed a handful of times. Germline is not matched at one junction end, which may reflect a read error. DNA for the CDR3: TGCGCCAGTAGTAGGGACAGGGGGAGGACTGAAGCTTTCTTT. Protein sequence: CASSRDRGRTEAFF. V and J are TRBV19 and TRBJ1-1; the match to TRBD1 covers 11 bases. The CDR3 runs to 14 residues. Germline V CDR1 and CDR2: LNHDA, SQIVND (reference sequence).

The chain recombines TRBV6-6 with TRBJ2-3; 8 positions match TRBD2. Trimming took 4 bases from V and 5 from J; bases not matched to a gene: 5. The CDR3 runs 14 residues. The germline V gene encodes CDR1 MNHNY and CDR2 SVGAGI (reference sequence). This CDR3 reads CASSSGLGGDTQYF. The CDR3 region has the DNA TGTGCCAGCAGTTCGGGACTAGGGGGAGATACGCAGTATTTT.